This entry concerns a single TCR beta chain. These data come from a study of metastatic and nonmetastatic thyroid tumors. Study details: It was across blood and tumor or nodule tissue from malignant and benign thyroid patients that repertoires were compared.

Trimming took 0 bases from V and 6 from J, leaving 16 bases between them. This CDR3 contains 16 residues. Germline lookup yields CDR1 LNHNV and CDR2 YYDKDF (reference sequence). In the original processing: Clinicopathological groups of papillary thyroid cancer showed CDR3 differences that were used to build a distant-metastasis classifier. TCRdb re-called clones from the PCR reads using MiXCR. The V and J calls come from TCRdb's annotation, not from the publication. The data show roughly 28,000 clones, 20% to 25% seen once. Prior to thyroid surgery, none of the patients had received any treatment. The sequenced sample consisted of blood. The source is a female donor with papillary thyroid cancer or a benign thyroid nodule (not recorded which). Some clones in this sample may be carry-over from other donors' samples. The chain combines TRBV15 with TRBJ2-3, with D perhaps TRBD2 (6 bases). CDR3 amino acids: CATSRDDGGDRDTQYF. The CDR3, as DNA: TGTGCCACCAGCAGAGATGACGGCGGGGATAGGGATACGCAGTATTTT. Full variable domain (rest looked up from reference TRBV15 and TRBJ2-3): DAMVIQNPRYQVTQFGKPVTLSCSQTLNHNVMYWYQQKSSQAPKLLFHYYDKDFNNEADTPDNFQSRRPNTSFCFLDIRSPGLGDTAMYLCATSRDDGGDRDTQYFGPGTRLTVL.